These 16 T cell receptor beta chains share one sample of origin, sequenced in a study of T cell responses to AZD1222 COVID-19 vaccine. Profiling relied on immunoSEQ multiplex PCR, and the TCRdb table lists in-frame clones only, not all of them. This sample has more than 70,000 clones, with 90% found just once. The sample consisted of peripheral blood, taken on day 0 of AZD1222 vaccination. These receptors originate from an adult in good health.

This chain links TRBV25-1 with TRBJ1-1; 8 bases are a match to TRBD1. Per the germline V gene, CDR1 is MGHDK and CDR2 is SYGVNS. The V gene end was trimmed by 1 base and the J gene end by 11 bases; junction bases not matched to a gene: 9. CDR3 length: 14 residues. In nucleotides, the CDR3 is TGTGCCAGCAGTGAATGGACAGGGTACGGTGAGGCTTTCTTT. Translated, it gives CASSEWTGYGEAFF. The whole variable domain, filled in from reference TRBV25-1 and TRBJ1-1, reads EADIYQTPRYLVIGTGKKITLECSQTMGHDKMYWYQQDPGMELHLIHYSYGVNSTEKGDLSSESTVSRIRTEHFPLTLESARPSHTSQYLCASSEWTGYGEAFFGQGTRLTVV.

V and J are TRBV30 and TRBJ1-2; D may be TRBD1 (5 bases). The length of the CDR3 is 13 residues. The V and J ends lost 3 bases and 3 bases respectively, with 11 bases between them. Germline-derived CDR1 and CDR2 are GTSNPN and SVGIG (reference sequence). CDR3 coding DNA: TGTGCCTGGAGAGGGACGTTTCACTATGGCTACACCTTC. This sequence encodes CAWRGTFHYGYTF.

The rearrangement uses TRBV6-5 and TRBJ2-7; D perhaps matches TRBD2 (6 bases). V lost 5 bases and J 2 bases, leaving 16 bases between the germline ends. Germline assignment: CDR1 MNHEY and CDR2 SVGAGI. This CDR3 is 15 amino acids long. The CDR3 DNA reads TGTGCCAGCAGTCAGGGACTTGGGGTTACCTACGAGCAGTACTTC. This sequence encodes CASSQGLGVTYEQYF.

The V gene is TRBV5-8, the J gene TRBJ1-4, with D uncertain. Trimming took 1 base from V and 8 from J, leaving 15 bases between them. This CDR3 is built from 15 residues. In germline, CDR1 is SGHTS, CDR2 YDEGEE. CDR3 bases: TGTGCCAGCAGCTTGTTTGTGGGGAGAGGGGAAAAACTGTTTTTT. Translation: CASSLFVGRGEKLFF. The variable domain in full, completed from reference TRBV5-8 and TRBJ1-4, reads EAGVTQSPTHLIKTRGQQATLRCSPISGHTSVYWYQQALGLGLQFLLWYDEGEERNRGNFPPRFSGRQFPNYSSELNVNALELEDSALYLCASSLFVGRGEKLFFGSGTQLSVL.

This clone showed up just a few times. The chain combines TRBV6-2 or TRBV6-3 with TRBJ1-4; the D gene is possibly TRBD1 (5 bases). The CDR3 has 16 amino acids. The germline V gene encodes CDR1 MNHEY and CDR2 SVGEGT. With 1 base removed from V and 7 bases from J, the gap between germline ends came to 16 bases. CDR3 coding DNA: TGTGCCAGCAGTTACTATCCGGGACCCGGCGGTGAAAAACTGTTTTTT. It is translated as CASSYYPGPGGEKLFF.

The rearrangement links TRBV12-5 to TRBJ1-5; D perhaps matches TRBD1 (6 bases). The CDR3 is 11 amino acids. CDR1 is LGHNT, CDR2 FRNRAP, per germline. The V gene lost 5 bases and the J gene lost 15 bases, with 14 bases spanning the gap. CDR3 residues: CASGLGHIRHF. CDR3 nucleotides: TGTGCTAGTGGTCTGGGACATATCCGGCATTTT.

This chain links TRBV5-8 with TRBJ2-1; TRBD2 is a possible D gene (6 bases). This CDR3 comprises 16 residues. Germline loops: CDR1 SGHTS, CDR2 YDEGEE. Trimming left V 6 bases short and J 5 bases short, with 21 bases between. CDR3 bases: TGTGCCAGCACGCCCATCGCGGGGCAGGAGCACAATGAGCAGTTCTTC. Protein product: CASTPIAGQEHNEQFF. Full variable domain (outside the CDR3, taken from reference TRBV5-8 and TRBJ2-1): EAGVTQSPTHLIKTRGQQATLRCSPISGHTSVYWYQQALGLGLQFLLWYDEGEERNRGNFPPRFSGRQFPNYSSELNVNALELEDSALYLCASTPIAGQEHNEQFFGPGTRLTVL.

The chain is built from TRBV6-5 and TRBJ1-6, with 10 bases matching TRBD1. CDR1 and CDR2 (germline): MNHEY, SVGAGI. The length of the CDR3 is 15 residues. V lost 6 bases and J lost 9; bases outside the gene matches: 8. The DNA of the CDR3 is TGTGCCAGCAGAGCTGAGGGACAGGGGTCTTCACCCCTCCACTTT. Translation: CASRAEGQGSSPLHF.

The CDR3 sequence is CASSLSVDRYEQYF. The CDR3 DNA follows: TGTGCCAGCAGCTTATCTGTCGATCGCTACGAGCAGTACTTC. The chain employs TRBV7-9 and TRBJ2-7; D not certain. The CDR3 has 14 residues. Trimming took 2 bases from V and 3 from J, leaving 11 bases between them. CDR1 SEHNR and CDR2 FQNEAQ come from the germline V gene (reference sequence).

This clone came up once. This chain connects TRBV30 to TRBJ1-1; 7 bases fit TRBD1. Germline trimming cut 2 bases from V and 5 bases from J; bases unmatched to any gene: 8. CDR3 length equals 14 residues. Looked up from germline, CDR1 is GTSNPN and CDR2 is SVGIG (reference sequence). CDR3 bases: TGTGCCTGGAGTAAAGGGGGCTCAGGGACTGAAGCTTTCTTT. It encodes CAWSKGGSGTEAFF.

V and J are TRBV6-5 and TRBJ1-6, with TRBD1 matching over 10 bases. There are 14 residues in the CDR3. The ends lost 6 bases at V and 14 bases at J; junction bases unmatched: 10. CDR1 and CDR2 from the germline V gene are MNHEY and SVGAGI. CDR3 residues: CASSNSGQGDTLHF. The DNA for the CDR3 is TGTGCCAGCAGCAACAGCGGACAGGGGGACACCCTCCACTTT.

This chain joins TRBV7-2 and TRBJ2-1; D is undetermined. Trimming took off 5 bases at V and 3 bases at J, with 11 bases between the two ends. This CDR3 is 14 amino acids long. From germline, CDR1 is SGHTA and CDR2 FQGNSA. The CDR3 bases are TGTGCCAGCAGCCCACGTGTACACTACAATGAGCAGTTCTTC. Protein sequence: CASSPRVHYNEQFF.

This chain joins TRBV5-1 and TRBJ2-1; 11 bases align to TRBD2. Trimming at V came to 4 bases and at J to 6 bases, leaving 12 bases not matched to a gene. The CDR3 extends over 17 amino acids. Germline V gene lookup returns CDR1 SGHRS and CDR2 YFSETQ. CDR3: CASSPPGGTSGGNEQFF. CDR3 DNA: TGCGCCAGCAGCCCTCCCGGTGGGACTAGCGGCGGCAATGAGCAGTTCTTC.

This sequence joins TRBV12-3 or TRBV12-4 and TRBJ2-1, with 9 bases aligning to TRBD1. This CDR3 is 12 amino acids long. The V segment lost 6 bases and the J segment 7 bases; nucleotides outside the gene matches: 1. In DNA form, the CDR3 reads TGTGCCAGCAGGGACAGGGGAAATGAGCAGTTCTTC. Its translation is CASRDRGNEQFF.

The chain combines TRBV7-2 with TRBJ2-6; no clear D. CDR3 length: 14 residues. The germline V and J ends were trimmed by 5 bases and 0 bases, with 5 bases remaining between them. The germline V gene encodes CDR1 SGHTA and CDR2 FQGNSA. CDR3 in amino acids: CASSTHSGANVLTF. The DNA for the CDR3 is TGTGCCAGCAGCACACACTCTGGGGCCAACGTCCTGACTTTC.

The chain carries TRBV12-3 or TRBV12-4 and TRBJ1-1; unclear D gene. V dropped 6 bases and J dropped 4 bases, with 12 bases sitting between them. The CDR3 is 13 residues long. As DNA, the CDR3 is TGTGCCAGCAGCCCCCAACGCGTCACTGAAGCTTTCTTT. It encodes CASSPQRVTEAFF.